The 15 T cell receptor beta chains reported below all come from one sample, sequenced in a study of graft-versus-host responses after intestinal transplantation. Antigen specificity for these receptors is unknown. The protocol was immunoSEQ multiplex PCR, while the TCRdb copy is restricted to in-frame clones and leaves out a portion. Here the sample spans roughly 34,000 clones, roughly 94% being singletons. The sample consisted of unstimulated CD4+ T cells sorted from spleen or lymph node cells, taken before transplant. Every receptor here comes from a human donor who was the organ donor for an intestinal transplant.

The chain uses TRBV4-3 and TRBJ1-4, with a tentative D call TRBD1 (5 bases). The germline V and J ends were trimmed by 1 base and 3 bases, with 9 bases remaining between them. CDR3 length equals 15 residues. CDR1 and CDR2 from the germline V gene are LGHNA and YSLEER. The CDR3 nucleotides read TGCGCCAGCAGCCAAGTCGGGACGGCTAATGAAAAACTGTTTTTT. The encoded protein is CASSQVGTANEKLFF.

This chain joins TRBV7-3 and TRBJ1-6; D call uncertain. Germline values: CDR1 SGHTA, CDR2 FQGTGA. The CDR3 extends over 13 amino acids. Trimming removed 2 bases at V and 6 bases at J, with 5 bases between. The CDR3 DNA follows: TGTGCCAGCAGCTTATACGTTAATTCACCCCTCCACTTT. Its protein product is CASSLYVNSPLHF.

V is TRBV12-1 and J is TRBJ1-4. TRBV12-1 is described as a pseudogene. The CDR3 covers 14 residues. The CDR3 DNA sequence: TGTGCCAGCAGCTCCCGTGACCGTAATGAAAAACTGTTTTTT. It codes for CASSSRDRNEKLFF.

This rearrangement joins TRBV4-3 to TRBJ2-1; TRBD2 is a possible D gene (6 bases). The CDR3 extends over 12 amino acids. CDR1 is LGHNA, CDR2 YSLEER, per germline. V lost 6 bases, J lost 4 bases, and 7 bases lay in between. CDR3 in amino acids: CASRGRYNEQFF. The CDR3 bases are TGCGCCAGCAGAGGGAGGTACAATGAGCAGTTCTTC.

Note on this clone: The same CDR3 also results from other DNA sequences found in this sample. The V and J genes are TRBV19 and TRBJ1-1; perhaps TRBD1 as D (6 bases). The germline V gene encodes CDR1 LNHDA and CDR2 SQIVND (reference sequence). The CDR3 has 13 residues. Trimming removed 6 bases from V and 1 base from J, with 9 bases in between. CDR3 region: CASSKTGNTEAFF. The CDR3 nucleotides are TGTGCCAGTAGCAAGACAGGGAACACTGAAGCTTTCTTT.

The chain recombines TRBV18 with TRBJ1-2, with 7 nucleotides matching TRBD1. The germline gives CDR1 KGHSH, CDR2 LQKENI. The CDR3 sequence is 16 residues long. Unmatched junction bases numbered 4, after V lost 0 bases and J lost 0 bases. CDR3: CASSPPGQVTNYGYTF. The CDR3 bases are TGTGCCAGCTCACCACCCGGACAGGTTACTAACTATGGCTACACCTTC.

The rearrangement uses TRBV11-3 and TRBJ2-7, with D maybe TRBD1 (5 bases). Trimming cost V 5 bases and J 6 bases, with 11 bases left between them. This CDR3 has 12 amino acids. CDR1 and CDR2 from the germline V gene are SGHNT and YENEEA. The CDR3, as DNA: TGTGCCAGCAGCCCCGTGGGGCGCGAGCAGTACTTC. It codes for CASSPVGREQYF.

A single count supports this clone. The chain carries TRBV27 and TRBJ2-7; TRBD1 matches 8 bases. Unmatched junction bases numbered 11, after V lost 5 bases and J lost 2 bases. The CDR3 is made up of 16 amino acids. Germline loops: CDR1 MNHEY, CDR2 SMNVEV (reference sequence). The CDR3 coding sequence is TGTGCCAGCAGTCCCCAGGGACAGGTCCTACCCTACGAGCAGTACTTC. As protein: CASSPQGQVLPYEQYF.

DNA of the CDR3: TGTGCCAGCAGGGGACACTCTGGGGCCAACGTCCTGACTTTC. This codes for CASRGHSGANVLTF. The gene calls are TRBV2 and TRBJ2-6; the D gene is possibly TRBD1 (6 bases). The V end lost 6 bases, the J end lost 0 bases, and 6 bases lay between the germline ends. The CDR3 consists of 14 residues. Germline loops: CDR1 SNHLY, CDR2 FYNNEI.

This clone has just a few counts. CDR3 DNA sequence: TGCGCCAGCAGACCTATACGACAGGGCGCGAACTATGGCTACACCTTC. It codes for CASRPIRQGANYGYTF. The chain links TRBV4-1 to TRBJ1-2; 7 nucleotides line up with TRBD1. The J segment lost 2 bases and the V segment lost 6 bases, leaving 12 bases of the junction unmatched. Germline loops: CDR1 MGHRA, CDR2 YSYEKL. The CDR3 runs 16 residues.

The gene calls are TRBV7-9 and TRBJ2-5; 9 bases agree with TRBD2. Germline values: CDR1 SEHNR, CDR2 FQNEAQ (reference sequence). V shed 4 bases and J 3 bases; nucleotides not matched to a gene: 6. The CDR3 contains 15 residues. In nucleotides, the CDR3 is TGTGCCAGCAGCTGGGGCGGGGGGGCCGAAGAGACCCAGTACTTC. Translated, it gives CASSWGGGAEETQYF.

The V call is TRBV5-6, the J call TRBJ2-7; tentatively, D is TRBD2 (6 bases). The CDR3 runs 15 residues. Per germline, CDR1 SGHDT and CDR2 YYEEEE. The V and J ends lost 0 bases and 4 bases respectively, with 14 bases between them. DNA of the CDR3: TGTGCCAGCAGCTTGGGGTGGCAGGGAGGTTACGAGCAGTACTTC. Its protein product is CASSLGWQGGYEQYF.

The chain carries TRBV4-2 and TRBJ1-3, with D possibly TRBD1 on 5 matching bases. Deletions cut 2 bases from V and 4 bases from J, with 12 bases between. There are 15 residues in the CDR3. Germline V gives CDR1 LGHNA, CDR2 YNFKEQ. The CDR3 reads CASSQITGSGNTIYF. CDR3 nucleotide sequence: TGTGCCAGCAGCCAAATAACAGGTTCGGGAAACACCATATATTTT.

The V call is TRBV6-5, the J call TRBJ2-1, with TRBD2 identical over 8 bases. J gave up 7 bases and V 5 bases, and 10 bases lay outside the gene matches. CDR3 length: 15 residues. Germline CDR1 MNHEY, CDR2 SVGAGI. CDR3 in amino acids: CASSGGLARGNEQFF. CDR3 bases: TGTGCCAGCAGTGGCGGACTAGCACGTGGAAATGAGCAGTTCTTC.

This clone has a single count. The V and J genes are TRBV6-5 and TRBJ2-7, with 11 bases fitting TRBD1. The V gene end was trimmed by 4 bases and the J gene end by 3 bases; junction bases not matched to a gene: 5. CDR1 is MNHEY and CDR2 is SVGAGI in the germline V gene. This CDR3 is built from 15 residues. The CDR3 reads CASSSPGTGGYEQYF. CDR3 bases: TGTGCCAGCAGTTCCCCCGGGACAGGGGGCTACGAGCAGTACTTC.